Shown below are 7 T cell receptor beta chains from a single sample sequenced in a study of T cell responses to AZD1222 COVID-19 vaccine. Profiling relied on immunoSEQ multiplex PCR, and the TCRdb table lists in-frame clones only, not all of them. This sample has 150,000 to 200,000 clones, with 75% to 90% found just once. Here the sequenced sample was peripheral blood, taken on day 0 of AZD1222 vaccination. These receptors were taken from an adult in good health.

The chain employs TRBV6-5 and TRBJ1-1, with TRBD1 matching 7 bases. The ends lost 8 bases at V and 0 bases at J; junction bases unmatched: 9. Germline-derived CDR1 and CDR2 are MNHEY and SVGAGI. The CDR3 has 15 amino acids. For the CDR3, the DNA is TGTGCCAGCCTTGACAGGGCTAATATGAACACTGAAGCTTTCTTT. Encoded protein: CASLDRANMNTEAFF.

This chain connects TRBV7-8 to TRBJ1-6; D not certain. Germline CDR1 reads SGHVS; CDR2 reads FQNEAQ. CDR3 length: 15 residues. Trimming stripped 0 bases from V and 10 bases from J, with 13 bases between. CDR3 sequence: CASSLAVLSSSPLHF. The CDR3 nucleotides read TGTGCCAGCAGCTTAGCGGTCCTGAGCAGCTCACCCCTCCACTTT.

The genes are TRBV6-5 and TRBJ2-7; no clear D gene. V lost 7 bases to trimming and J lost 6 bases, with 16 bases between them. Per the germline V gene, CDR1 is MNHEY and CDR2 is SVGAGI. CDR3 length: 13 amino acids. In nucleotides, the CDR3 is TGTGCCAGCACCCGGCCGCTATCGGGCGAGCAGTACTTC. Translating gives CASTRPLSGEQYF.

CDR3 bases: TGTGCCAGCAGCTTAGAAGGGGGGTCCTGGAGCAATCAGCCCCAGCATTTT. Translated, it gives CASSLEGGSWSNQPQHF. The chain links TRBV7-2 to TRBJ1-5, with D possibly TRBD1 on 6 matching bases. V shed 1 base and J shed 1 base, with 14 bases lying between them. The length of the CDR3 is 17 residues. CDR1 is SGHTA and CDR2 is FQGNSA in the germline V gene.

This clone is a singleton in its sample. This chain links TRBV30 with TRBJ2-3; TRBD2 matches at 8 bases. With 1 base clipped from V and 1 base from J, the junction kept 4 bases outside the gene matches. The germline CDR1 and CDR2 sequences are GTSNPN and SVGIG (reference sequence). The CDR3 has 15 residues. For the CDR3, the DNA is TGTGCCTGGAGTGCCGGGAGGGTAGGCACAGATACGCAGTATTTT. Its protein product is CAWSAGRVGTDTQYF.

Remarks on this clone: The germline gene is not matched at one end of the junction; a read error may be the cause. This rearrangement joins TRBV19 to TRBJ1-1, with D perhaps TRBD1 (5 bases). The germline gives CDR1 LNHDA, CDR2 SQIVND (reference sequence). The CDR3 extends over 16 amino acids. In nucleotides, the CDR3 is TGTGCCAGTAGTGATTCCCTCGGGGGACCGAACGCTGAAGCTTTCTTT. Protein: CASSDSLGGPNAEAFF.

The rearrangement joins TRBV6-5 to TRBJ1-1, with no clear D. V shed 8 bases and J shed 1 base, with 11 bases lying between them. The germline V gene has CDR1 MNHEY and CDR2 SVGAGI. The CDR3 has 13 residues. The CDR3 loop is CASGYRANTEAFF. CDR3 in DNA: TGTGCCAGCGGCTACCGGGCGAACACTGAAGCTTTCTTT.